This T cell receptor beta chain was retrieved from a study of beta chain features in type 1 diabetes. Study-level findings and limits: TCRB CDR3s were moderately but significantly shorter in Type 1 diabetes patients in all four CD4+ subsets. Any HLA-type effect on TCRB rearrangement remained unresolved here. Reduced insertions and increased deletions marked VDJ junctions in type 1 diabetes patients.

The whole isolated RNA underwent reverse transcription, so sequencing captured expressed TCRB transcripts. An average near 3.57 million reads came from naive, central memory and regulatory T cell samples. Assay: immunoSEQ multiplex PCR; the TCRdb copy retains only in-frame clones and omits some. The table lists around 600,000 clones, 9.5% to 15% of them singletons. This clone was observed a few times. Its specificity is unknown. The CDR3 has 13 amino acids. Trimming took 2 bases from V and 9 from J, leaving 11 bases between them. Per the germline V gene, CDR1 is SGHTA and CDR2 is FQGNSA. The gene calls are TRBV7-2 and TRBJ2-1; D not resolved. Sequences were obtained from naive CD4+ T cells from blood. The clonotype was recovered from a man aged 25-45 years with type 1 diabetes. The CDR3 sequence is CASSLSVKIEQFF. The DNA of the CDR3 is TGTGCCAGCAGCTTAAGTGTGAAGATTGAGCAGTTCTTC.